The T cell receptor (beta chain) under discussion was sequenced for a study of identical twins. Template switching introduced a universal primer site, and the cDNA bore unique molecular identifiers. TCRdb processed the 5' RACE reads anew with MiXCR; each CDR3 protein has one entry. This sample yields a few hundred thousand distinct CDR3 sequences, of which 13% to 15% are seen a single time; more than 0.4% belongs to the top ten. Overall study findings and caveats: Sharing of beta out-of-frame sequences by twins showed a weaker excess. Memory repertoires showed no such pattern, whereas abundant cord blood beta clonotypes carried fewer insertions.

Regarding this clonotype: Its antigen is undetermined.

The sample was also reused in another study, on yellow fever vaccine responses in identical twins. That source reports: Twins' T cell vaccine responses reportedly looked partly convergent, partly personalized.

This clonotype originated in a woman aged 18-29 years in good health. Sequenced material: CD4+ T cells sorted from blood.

Here the CDR3 DNA reads TGTGCCAGCAGCACCGATTCTAGCGGGGGATACAATGAGCAGTTCTTC. This codes for CASSTDSSGGYNEQFF. The genes are TRBV7-3 and TRBJ2-1, with TRBD2 identical over 10 bases. Germline CDR1 is SGHTA and CDR2 is FQGTGA. CDR3 length: 16 residues. Trimming took 5 bases from V and 4 from J; bases not matched to a gene: 8.